This paragraph reports one TCR beta chain. No antigen is known for it. This record belongs to a study of T-cell memory formation after mild COVID-19. Study information: Clusters were largely donor specific. The study, taken as a whole, reports: Day 15 to 85 contracting clones showed balanced CD4/CD8; day 15 to 37 expanders favored CD4+.

There are 18 residues in the CDR3. The V gene's germline CDR1 is MNHEY and CDR2 SMNVEV (reference sequence). V lost 0 bases and J lost 4; bases outside the gene matches: 3. TCRdb used MiXCR to reprocess the 5' RACE reads, holding one entry per CDR3 protein. The sample consists of some 250,000 distinct CDR3 sequences, about 20% of them appearing once. The sequence was obtained from a man in his late teens or twenties who had mild COVID-19 (a few samples of this study predate the infection). Cell type and time point are not known. Sequenced sample: PBMCs or a T cell subset sorted from them (not recorded which). V usage is TRBV27 and J usage is TRBJ2-1; 16 nucleotides match TRBD2. The CDR3 reads CASSLSGLAGGRYNEQFF. DNA of the CDR3: TGTGCCAGCAGTTTATCGGGACTAGCGGGGGGGCGGTACAATGAGCAGTTCTTC.